Listed here are 5 T cell receptor beta chains from one sample, sequenced in a study of cytomegalovirus exposure and HLA in healthy donors (dated by TCRdb to 2016 to 2017). The library came from the immunoSEQ multiplex PCR assay. The multiplex PCR relied on a mix of 60 forward primers for TCR Vbeta segments and 13 reverse primers for TCR Jbeta segments. The source is immuneACCESS, and TCRdb retained only in-frame sequences with V and J called. Part of the clones is not carried over; for the studies checked, unresolved V genes explain less than half of this, and the remainder is unexplained. The table kept for this sample lists 65,000 to 85,000 clones. Together, the top ten hold roughly 2.6% of the sample. The specimen was PBMCs. These receptors came from a female donor in good health and CMV-seropositive.

The chain couples TRBV6-5 to TRBJ2-1, with 7 bases fitting TRBD1. Losses at the gene ends were 4 bases for V and 16 bases for J; bases not matched to a gene: 10. CDR1 is MNHEY, CDR2 SVGAGI, per germline. This CDR3 contains 12 residues. CDR3 sequence reads: CASSWPGQPSFF. CDR3 coding DNA: TGTGCCAGCAGTTGGCCGGGACAGCCTTCATTCTTC.

In regard to this clone: Likely a read error: the CDR3 ends without its conserved phenylalanine or tryptophan. No DNA is shown, since the ends of the CDR3 on it are uncertain; the CDR3 is the one TCRdb lists. This chain joins TRBV21-1 and TRBJ2-7; the DNA was not used to check the table's D call, TRBD1. TRBV21-1 is shown as a pseudogene. With termini counted, the CDR3 has 12 amino acids. CDR3 amino acids: CASSKPDRVLGM.

V usage is TRBV6-6 and J usage is TRBJ2-7; D gene unclear. V was cut by 5 bases and J by 9 bases, with 11 bases left in between. This CDR3 is 11 amino acids long. Germline V lookup: CDR1 MNHNY, CDR2 SVGAGI (reference sequence). The CDR3 coding sequence is TGTGCCAGCAGTCCAGGATTTGGGCAGTACTTC. Protein sequence: CASSPGFGQYF.

The V and J genes are TRBV10-1 and TRBJ2-1; tentative D call: TRBD1 (6 bases). Deletions cut 6 bases from V and 7 bases from J, with 13 bases between. CDR1 and CDR2 (germline): WNHNN, SYGVQD (reference sequence). The CDR3 has 13 residues. CDR3 sequence reads: CASRAGVGNEQFF. The CDR3 DNA is TGCGCCAGCAGGGCAGGGGTCGGGAATGAGCAGTTCTTC.

The chain recombines TRBV4-2 with TRBJ2-3; no firm D call. Per germline, CDR1 LGHNA and CDR2 YNFKEQ. The CDR3 contains 16 residues. The V and J ends lost 0 bases and 5 bases respectively, with 15 bases between them. This chain's CDR3 is CASSQDLSTSGDTQYF. The DNA for the CDR3 is TGTGCCAGCAGCCAAGATCTATCCACCTCGGGAGATACGCAGTATTTT.